A single sample gave rise to the 27 T cell receptor beta chains below, sequenced in a study of molecular identifiers for immune sequencing clone quantification. In TCRdb, the PCR reads were re-called with MiXCR into one record per CDR3 protein. The sample includes around 460,000 distinct CDR3 sequences, around 23% seen only once; the top ten take just over 0.75%. The sequenced sample was naive CD8+ T cells from blood, with Jurkat cell RNA spiked in. Subset noted: FACS-sorted CD8+CD4-CCR7+CD45RA+ naive T cells. Every receptor here comes from a human donor in good health. Some libraries in this study had Jurkat cell RNA spiked in.

The chain is built from TRBV27 and TRBJ2-3, with D tentatively TRBD2 (7 bases). V was trimmed by 3 bases and J by 3 bases, leaving 10 bases between them. The CDR3 loop spans 14 amino acids. Germline assignment: CDR1 MNHEY and CDR2 SMNVEV (reference sequence). Written as DNA, the CDR3 is TGTGCCAGCAGTTTTGCGGGGGCAACAGATACGCAGTATTTT. Amino acid sequence: CASSFAGATDTQYF.

J is TRBJ2-7 and V is TRBV10-3; D is possibly TRBD2 (5 bases). V was pared by 0 bases and J by 7 bases, with 13 bases between. CDR1 ENHRY and CDR2 SYGVKD come from the germline V gene. CDR3 length: 14 residues. As DNA, the CDR3 is TGTGCCATCAGTGAGTCGTCGGGGTACGGGGAGCAGTACTTC. Protein product: CAISESSGYGEQYF.

At least ten counts were recorded for this clonotype. The V gene is TRBV29-1, the J gene TRBJ1-1; D not resolved. Germline V gene data show CDR1 as SQVTM and CDR2 as ANQGSEA. The CDR3 length is 13 residues. V was trimmed by 3 bases and J by 7 bases, leaving 15 bases between them. The CDR3 DNA reads TGCAGCGTTGACCAGCGGAGTCAACTTGAAGCTTTCTTT. Translated, it gives CSVDQRSQLEAFF. Combining the CDR3 with reference TRBV29-1 and TRBJ1-1 gives the whole variable domain SAVISQKPSRDICQRGTSLTIQCQVDSQVTMMFWYRQQPGQSLTLIATANQGSEATYESGFVIDKFPISRPNLTFSTLTVSNMSPEDSSIYLCSVDQRSQLEAFFGQGTRLTVV.

The CDR3 protein is CATSRGAHAQYF. CDR3 nucleotides: TGTGCCACCTCTCGAGGGGCCCACGCGCAGTACTTC. This chain links TRBV27 with TRBJ2-7; D could derive from TRBD1 or TRBD2 (5 bases each). This CDR3 has 12 residues. Trimming pared 10 bases from V and 9 bases from J, leaving 19 bases between. Germline V lookup: CDR1 MNHEY, CDR2 SMNVEV (reference sequence).

This clonotype was seen a few times. The chain carries TRBV5-6 and TRBJ2-7; perhaps TRBD2 as D (6 bases). The CDR3 length is 14 residues. V was trimmed by 2 bases and J by 0 bases, leaving 9 bases between them. Germline V gives CDR1 SGHDT, CDR2 YYEEEE. The CDR3 bases are TGTGCCAGCAGCTTTAATAGCGGCTCCTACGAGCAGTACTTC. This encodes CASSFNSGSYEQYF.

This clonotype has only a few counts. The chain recombines TRBV29-1 with TRBJ2-5; TRBD2 is a possible D gene (7 bases). Trimming took off 2 bases at V and 5 bases at J, with 18 bases between the two ends. Germline V gene data show CDR1 as SQVTM and CDR2 as ANQGSEA. This CDR3 contains 15 residues. CDR3 bases: TGCAGCGTTGAAAGGGAGGGACACCAAGGGGAGACCCAGTACTTC. Protein sequence: CSVEREGHQGETQYF.

The gene calls are TRBV19 and TRBJ1-5; D is uncertain. Deletions cut 8 bases from V and 7 bases from J, with 15 bases between. The CDR3 has 13 amino acids. Germline-derived CDR1 and CDR2 are LNHDA and SQIVND (reference sequence). The CDR3 protein is CASGLLGNQPQHF. As DNA, the CDR3 is TGTGCCAGTGGCTTACTTGGTAACCAGCCCCAGCATTTT.

This clonotype came up many times. The chain joins TRBV12-3 or TRBV12-4 to TRBJ1-1; D gene unclear. V gave up 0 bases and J gave up 0 bases, with 8 bases separating them. This CDR3 contains 15 residues. The CDR3 is CASSLAGYMNTEAFF. CDR3 DNA sequence: TGTGCCAGCAGTTTAGCAGGGTATATGAACACTGAAGCTTTCTTT.

This clonotype has a single count. The conserved closing phenylalanine or tryptophan is absent in this CDR3, likely reflecting a read error. The chain employs TRBV7-9 and TRBJ2-2; D is tentatively TRBD1 or TRBD2 (5 bases each). Germline-derived CDR1 and CDR2 are SEHNR and FQNEAQ (reference sequence). The ends were cut back, 10 bases at V and 6 bases at J, with 12 bases in the middle. CDR3 length: 12 amino acids. The CDR3 DNA reads TGTGCCACGCGAGGGGCGGCCGGGGAGCTGTTTGTT. Translation gives CATRGAAGELFV.

This clonotype was counted only a few times. The J gene is TRBJ2-5, the V gene TRBV7-6, with D unclear. V was pared by 5 bases and J by 5 bases, with 12 bases between. In germline, CDR1 is SGHVS, CDR2 FNYEAQ. The CDR3 is 13 residues long. The CDR3: CASSPIPAETQYF. For the CDR3, the DNA is TGTGCCAGCAGCCCTATTCCGGCGGAGACCCAGTACTTC. Together with reference TRBV7-6 and TRBJ2-5, the CDR3 gives the full variable domain: GAGVSQSPRYKVTKRGQDVALRCDPISGHVSLYWYRQALGQGPEFLTYFNYEAQQDKSGLPNDRFSAERPEGSISTLTIQRTEQRDSAMYRCASSPIPAETQYFGPGTRLLVL.

The V call is TRBV6-5, the J call TRBJ2-7, with TRBD2 matching 9 bases. The CDR3 consists of 15 residues. Germline CDR1 and CDR2: MNHEY and SVGAGI. Germline trimming cut 2 bases from V and 2 bases from J; bases unmatched to any gene: 4. The CDR3 coding sequence is TGTGCCAGCAGTTACGGAGGCGGGGGGGCCTACGAGCAGTACTTC. Protein product: CASSYGGGGAYEQYF.

The chain joins TRBV2 to TRBJ1-1, with 7 nucleotides matching TRBD1. This CDR3 has 15 amino acids. Germline loops: CDR1 SNHLY, CDR2 FYNNEI. V lost 6 bases to trimming and J lost 3 bases; unmatched junction nucleotides: 10. This CDR3 is CASSLGQAGDTEAFF. CDR3 in DNA: TGTGCCAGCAGCTTAGGACAGGCTGGGGACACTGAAGCTTTCTTT.

Details on this clonotype: Because the CDR3 is missing its conserved closing phenylalanine or tryptophan, this is likely a read error. The V call is TRBV27, the J call TRBJ2-3; D ambiguous. The ends were cut back, 5 bases at V and 4 bases at J, with 16 bases in the middle. CDR1 is MNHEY, CDR2 SMNVEV, per germline (reference sequence). This CDR3 region has 15 residues. In nucleotides, the CDR3 is TGTGCCAGCAGTACGTCAGGAGTTCAGGCAGATACGCAGTATTCT. The encoded protein is CASSTSGVQADTQYS.

The table lists this clonotype with many counts. The chain is built from TRBV11-2 and TRBJ2-1; weak D call: TRBD2 (5 bases). V was shortened by 1 base and J by 1 base, with 17 bases between the two germline ends. Germline V lookup: CDR1 SGHAT, CDR2 FQNNGV. The CDR3 contains 18 residues. Here the CDR3 DNA reads TGTGCCAGCAGCTTAGCTCTCGGAGGCCTCAGTTCCTACAATGAGCAGTTCTTC. Residues: CASSLALGGLSSYNEQFF.

This clonotype was counted many times. This sequence joins TRBV28 and TRBJ2-7; D gene unclear. CDR1 and CDR2 (germline): MDHEN, SYDVKM. This CDR3 has 10 amino acids. V lost 8 bases and J 3 bases, leaving 5 bases between the germline ends. The CDR3 sequence: CASAHYEQYF. As DNA, the CDR3 is TGTGCCAGCGCCCACTACGAGCAGTACTTC.

The CDR3 here is CASSEDSGANVLTF. CDR3 bases: TGTGCCAGCAGTGAAGACTCTGGGGCCAACGTCCTGACTTTC. The chain links TRBV2 to TRBJ2-6; D gene uncertain. The CDR3 is 14 residues long. V shed 1 base and J shed 0 bases, with 1 base lying between them. From germline, CDR1 is SNHLY and CDR2 FYNNEI.

The chain is built from TRBV2 and TRBJ1-1; 8 bases align to TRBD1. The ends lost 5 bases at V and 7 bases at J; junction bases unmatched: 9. The CDR3 is 14 residues long. The germline gives CDR1 SNHLY, CDR2 FYNNEI. The DNA for the CDR3 is TGTGCCAGCAGTCCCAGGGGGCGCTTGGATGAAGCTTTCTTT. Its protein product is CASSPRGRLDEAFF.

This sequence joins TRBV10-1 and TRBJ2-2; 9 bases match TRBD1. This CDR3 has 14 amino acids. J gave up 1 base and V 9 bases, and 3 bases lay outside the gene matches. CDR1 and CDR2 (germline): WNHNN, SYGVQD (reference sequence). The CDR3 loop reads CASTGGLNTGELFF. The CDR3 coding sequence is TGCGCCAGTACAGGGGGCCTGAACACCGGGGAGCTGTTTTTT.

This chain links TRBV12-3 or TRBV12-4 with TRBJ2-3, with D possibly being TRBD2 (6 bases). The CDR3 covers 16 residues. V was cut by 4 bases and J by 2 bases, with 16 bases left in between. The CDR3 DNA follows: TGTGCCAGCAGTTGGGCCTCAGGAGGGGTCACAGATACGCAGTATTTT. This codes for CASSWASGGVTDTQYF.

On this clonotype itself: A single base separates this from a much larger clone, so it may be a read error. The J gene is TRBJ2-7, the V gene TRBV9; 8 nucleotides match TRBD2. J was trimmed by 5 bases and V by 4 bases; bases with no gene match: 11. Germline V gene data show CDR1 as SGDLS and CDR2 as YYNGEE. The CDR3 totals 15 residues. CDR3 sequence (DNA): TGTGCCAGCAGCCCCGGGAGGGAGATGCTCCACGAGCAGTACTTC. Protein: CASSPGREMLHEQYF. Variable domain in full (rest from reference TRBV9 and TRBJ2-7): DSGVTQTPKHLITATGQRVTLRCSPRSGDLSVYWYQQSLDQGLQFLIQYYNGEERAKGNILERFSAQQFPDLHSELNLSSLELGDSALYFCASSPGREMLHEQYFGPGTRLTVT.

In its sample, this clonotype was seen a few times. The chain couples TRBV7-6 to TRBJ2-5, with 8 bases matching TRBD2. The CDR3 has 17 amino acids. Germline V gene sequence: CDR1 SGHVS, CDR2 FNYEAQ. J was trimmed by 2 bases and V by 0 bases; bases with no gene match: 8. The CDR3 DNA reads TGTGCCAGCAGCTTAGCGTTTGCGGGAGGCAAACAAGAGACCCAGTACTTC. Its translation is CASSLAFAGGKQETQYF.

This clonotype showed up many times. This sequence joins TRBV4-1 and TRBJ1-5; D perhaps matches TRBD1 (6 bases). The CDR3 runs to 20 residues. In germline, CDR1 is MGHRA, CDR2 YSYEKL. V was shortened by 0 bases and J by 0 bases, with 21 bases between the two germline ends. CDR3 residues: CASSQDIDRLSLSSNQPQHF. Written as DNA, the CDR3 is TGCGCCAGCAGCCAAGATATCGACAGGTTATCGTTGTCTAGCAATCAGCCCCAGCATTTT.

This clonotype was seen many times. The chain recombines TRBV28 with TRBJ2-3; a weak D match, TRBD2 (6 bases). CDR1 and CDR2 (germline): MDHEN, SYDVKM. The CDR3 is 15 residues long. V dropped 5 bases and J dropped 0 bases, with 12 bases sitting between them. The CDR3 spells CASSRPSVSTDTQYF. In DNA form, the CDR3 reads TGTGCCAGCAGTCGTCCTAGCGTTAGCACAGATACGCAGTATTTT.

This clonotype was picked up a small number of times. This CDR3 reads CASSPAGAWEQYF. The CDR3 DNA is TGTGCCAGCAGTCCAGCGGGGGCCTGGGAGCAGTACTTC. The V gene is TRBV6-5, the J gene TRBJ2-7; TRBD2 agrees at 8 bases. The CDR3 sequence is 13 residues long. Germline-derived CDR1 and CDR2 are MNHEY and SVGAGI. V was clipped by 5 bases and J by 7 bases; unmatched bases: 7.

This clonotype was observed a few times. This chain connects TRBV5-6 to TRBJ1-1, with D perhaps matching TRBD1 (6 bases). CDR3 length: 15 residues. The V end was cut by 4 bases, the J end by 3 bases, with 16 bases between. The V gene's germline CDR1 is SGHDT and CDR2 YYEEEE. In DNA form, the CDR3 reads TGTGCCAGCAGCCTCGAGACAGGACCGCACACTGAAGCTTTCTTT. Translated: CASSLETGPHTEAFF.

This clonotype was recorded at least ten times. The V gene is TRBV6-5, the J gene TRBJ2-3; no clear D gene. The CDR3 has 16 residues. The germline V gene has CDR1 MNHEY and CDR2 SVGAGI. Trimming took off 0 bases at V and 6 bases at J, with 16 bases between the two ends. The CDR3 bases are TGTGCCAGCAGTTACTCGCATAGGGCCGAGGAGGATACGCAGTATTTT. It yields the protein CASSYSHRAEEDTQYF.

The V and J genes are TRBV27 and TRBJ2-1; weak D call: TRBD1 (5 bases). CDR3 length: 11 residues. Between the trimmed V and J ends, which lost 9 bases and 8 bases, there was a span of 11 bases. Germline V CDR1 and CDR2: MNHEY, SMNVEV (reference sequence). This CDR3 is CASKGYYEQFF. The CDR3 coding sequence is TGTGCCAGTAAGGGGTACTATGAGCAGTTCTTC.